This TCR beta chain comes out of a study of cytomegalovirus exposure and HLA in healthy donors. The primer mix had 60 Vbeta and 13 Jbeta primers. The protocol was immunoSEQ multiplex PCR, while the TCRdb copy is restricted to in-frame clones and leaves out a portion. The sample consists of some 130,000 clones, roughly two thirds of them appearing once. The sequence was obtained from a man aged 25-40 years in good health and CMV-seropositive. The material sequenced was PBMCs.

The CDR3 nucleotides are TGCGCCAGCAGCCAAGGAATATTAACCAGGTTGGTGAACACTGAAGCTTTCTTT. It encodes CASSQGILTRLVNTEAFF. The rearrangement uses TRBV4-1 and TRBJ1-1; D gene ambiguous. The germline V and J ends were trimmed by 1 base and 0 bases, with 18 bases remaining between them. CDR1 and CDR2 from the germline V gene are MGHRA and YSYEKL. This CDR3 spans 18 amino acids.